The 12 T cell receptor beta chains reported below all come from one sample, sequenced in a study of blood T cell repertoires in COVID-19. Generated by immunoSEQ multiplex PCR, the TCRdb table keeps only in-frame clones and is missing some. The sample has around 53,000 clones, 65% to 85% seen once. Sequencing was performed on peripheral blood. These receptors all come from a man between 65 and 80 years old with active COVID-19.

The chain has TRBV5-5 and TRBJ2-5; TRBD1 matches at 10 bases. After removal of 5 bases from V and 7 bases from J, the junction contained 8 bases not matched to a gene. Germline V gives CDR1 SGHKS, CDR2 YYEKEE (reference sequence). The CDR3 is made up of 14 amino acids. CDR3 in DNA: TGTGCCAGCAGTCGGGACAGGGGATTTCCGACCCAGTACTTC. It is translated as CASSRDRGFPTQYF.

This clone was seen once. The genes are TRBV5-4 and TRBJ1-3; the D gene is possibly TRBD1 (6 bases). V was shortened by 0 bases and J by 4 bases, with 11 bases between the two germline ends. Germline V gene lookup returns CDR1 SGHNT and CDR2 YYREEE (reference sequence). The CDR3 contains 15 residues. The CDR3 here is CASSLDRAAGNTIYF. In DNA, the CDR3 is TGTGCCAGCAGCTTGGACAGGGCGGCGGGAAACACCATATATTTT.

V and J are TRBV3-1 (or the pseudogene TRBV3-2) and TRBJ2-7; TRBD1 matches at 9 bases. With 1 base clipped from V and 2 bases from J, the junction kept 0 bases outside the gene matches. Per germline, CDR1 LGHDT and CDR2 YNNKEL (reference sequence). The CDR3 is 14 amino acids. In DNA, the CDR3 is TGTGCCAGCAGCCAAGGGACAGGGGCCTACGAGCAGTACTTC. It specifies CASSQGTGAYEQYF.

CDR3 loop: CSASKGLADNEQFF. CDR3 in DNA: TGCAGTGCTAGTAAGGGACTAGCGGACAATGAGCAGTTCTTC. The genes are TRBV20-1 and TRBJ2-1; 11 nucleotides line up with TRBD2. V lost 3 bases to trimming and J lost 5 bases; unmatched junction nucleotides: 3. The CDR3 is 14 amino acids. Per the germline V gene, CDR1 is DFQATT and CDR2 is SNEGSKA (reference sequence).

The chain carries TRBV18 and TRBJ2-2; D call uncertain. The CDR3 has 13 amino acids. Germline V gene sequence: CDR1 KGHSH, CDR2 LQKENI. V lost 6 bases, J lost 2 bases, and 7 bases lay in between. CDR3 in DNA: TGTGCCAGCTCCAATAGTAACACCGGGGAGCTGTTTTTT. Its translation is CASSNSNTGELFF.

The genes are TRBV24-1 and TRBJ2-5; 8 positions agree with TRBD2. Germline V gene data show CDR1 as KGHDR and CDR2 as SFDVKD. The CDR3 extends over 14 amino acids. With V trimmed by 4 bases and J by 4 bases, 4 bases remained unmatched. CDR3 sequence (DNA): TGTGCCACCAGTGACCCGGCGGGGGGAGAGACCCAGTACTTC. This gives the protein CATSDPAGGETQYF.

CDR3 in amino acids: CASSLRTSGRVDEQFF. Written as DNA, the CDR3 is TGTGCCAGCAGCCTGCGGACTAGCGGGAGGGTCGATGAGCAGTTCTTC. The chain joins TRBV7-9 to TRBJ2-1; 15 nucleotides match TRBD2. This CDR3 is 16 amino acids long. V was pared by 5 bases and J by 8 bases, with 7 bases of the junction left unmatched. The germline CDR1 and CDR2 sequences are SEHNR and FQNEAQ (reference sequence).

The V gene is TRBV28, the J gene TRBJ2-3; weak D call: TRBD1 (6 bases). This CDR3 is built from 13 residues. Per the germline V gene, CDR1 is MDHEN and CDR2 is SYDVKM. The CDR3 DNA reads TGTCCGTTACCAACAGGGAAAACAGATACGCAGTATTTT. This codes for CPLPTGKTDTQYF. The variable domain in full, completed from reference TRBV28 and TRBJ2-3, reads DVKVTQSSRYLVKRTGEKVFLECVQDMDHENMFWYRQDPGLGLRLIYFSYDVKMKEKGDIPEGYSVSREKKERFSLILESASTNQTSMYLCPLPTGKTDTQYFGPGTRLTVL.

This chain joins TRBV4-2 and TRBJ2-1; 12 bases are a match to TRBD2. Germline-derived CDR1 and CDR2 are LGHNA and YNFKEQ. Germline trimming cut 2 bases from V and 5 bases from J; bases unmatched to any gene: 4. This CDR3 spans 16 amino acids. CDR3: CASSQLTSGSHNEQFF. The CDR3 DNA sequence: TGTGCCAGCAGCCAACTGACTAGCGGGAGCCACAATGAGCAGTTCTTC.

The genes are TRBV7-8 and TRBJ2-1; TRBD2 matches at 8 bases. The V and J ends lost 4 bases and 2 bases, in that order; junction bases with no gene match: 4. Germline CDR1 reads SGHVS; CDR2 reads FQNEAQ. There are 15 residues in the CDR3. This CDR3 is CASSSREGTYNEQFF. The CDR3 DNA follows: TGTGCCAGCAGCTCTCGGGAGGGGACCTACAATGAGCAGTTCTTC.

The sample holds many counts of this clone. The chain carries TRBV12-3 or TRBV12-4 and TRBJ2-2; D not certain. There are 13 residues in the CDR3. V was cut by 4 bases and J by 2 bases, with 5 bases left in between. In DNA form, the CDR3 reads TGTGCCAGCAGTTCTTTAAACACCGGGGAGCTGTTTTTT. It specifies CASSSLNTGELFF.

This clone was found once. The rearrangement joins TRBV5-1 to TRBJ2-5; 8 positions agree with TRBD2. This CDR3 is 16 amino acids long. The ends lost 0 bases at V and 2 bases at J; junction bases unmatched: 6. Germline CDR1 SGHRS, CDR2 YFSETQ. Here the CDR3 reads CASSLGPGGEQETQYF. DNA for the CDR3: TGCGCCAGCAGCTTGGGTCCCGGGGGGGAGCAAGAGACCCAGTACTTC.